This TCR beta chain appears in the sequencing data of a study of breast tumors, draining lymph nodes, adjacent tissues. TCRdb re-derived calls from the multiplex PCR reads in MiXCR, one entry per CDR3 protein. The profile shows 150,000 to 200,000 distinct CDR3 sequences, around a third of them singletons. This clonotype was picked up many times. No antigen is known for it. Study-wide results and limits: The data were judged consistent with most tumor T cells coming from lymph node and expanding in tumor.

V lost 4 bases, J lost 0 bases, and 19 bases lay in between. Germline V gene data show CDR1 as SGHDN and CDR2 as FVKESK. The length of the CDR3 is 19 residues. Axillary draining lymph nodes of breast cancer patients supplied the node samples. Sequencing input: axillary lymph node tissue. This TCR was recovered from a female donor with breast cancer. Some clones in this sample may be carry-over from other donors' samples. This chain uses TRBV14 with TRBJ2-6, with D possibly matching TRBD2 (5 bases). This CDR3 reads CASSRLRDTDTSGANVLTF. The DNA of the CDR3 is TGTGCCAGCAGCCGACTAAGAGATACAGACACCTCTGGGGCCAACGTCCTGACTTTC. Full variable domain (missing parts from reference TRBV14 and TRBJ2-6): EAGVTQFPSHSVIEKGQTVTLRCDPISGHDNLYWYRRVMGKEIKFLLHFVKESKQDESGMPNNRFLAERTGGTYSTLKVQPAELEDSGVYFCASSRLRDTDTSGANVLTFGAGSRLTVL.